What follows are 4 T cell receptor beta chains derived from one specimen sequenced in a study of radiation and T cells in renal cell carcinoma (dated by TCRdb to the early 2020s). According to the study, the label for this sample's time point signals: blood 4 weeks post-SBRT, at nephrectomy. The label giving this sample's treatment or condition can be read as: 15 Gy SBRT to primary tumor, nephrectomy 4 weeks later. The library was prepared using the immunoSEQ multiplex PCR assay. The clones in this table, taken by TCRdb from immuneACCESS, are in-frame only. Not every clone is retained; where verified, under half of the shortfall comes from an unresolved V gene, and the cause of the rest is unknown. This sample has roughly 92,000 clones in its table, and 84% of those were observed once. 7.2% of the sample is held by the ten biggest clonotypes. The material sequenced was blood, taken from a patient whose treatment included radiotherapy and nephrectomy. The receptors were sampled from a man between 60 and 70 years old with renal cell carcinoma.

This clone showed up many times. The chain uses TRBV18 and TRBJ1-1; D is possibly TRBD1 (6 bases). The V gene's germline CDR1 is KGHSH and CDR2 LQKENI. Trimming stripped 6 bases from V and 5 bases from J, with 16 bases between. This CDR3 contains 14 residues. The CDR3 is CASSPDGQLTEAFF. The CDR3 DNA reads TGTGCCAGCTCGCCCGACGGACAGCTTACTGAAGCTTTCTTT.

The V and J genes are TRBV19 and TRBJ2-3; the match to TRBD2 covers 12 bases. CDR3 length: 18 amino acids. CDR1 is LNHDA and CDR2 is SQIVND in the germline V gene (reference sequence). V dropped 6 bases and J dropped 1; count of bases not matched to a gene: 11. CDR3 coding DNA: TGTGCCAGTAGCACACTAGCGGGAGGAGGGGCAGGCACAGATACGCAGTATTTT. Its translation is CASSTLAGGGAGTDTQYF.

V and J are TRBV14 and TRBJ2-1; 10 nucleotides agree with TRBD2. Unmatched junction bases numbered 5, after V lost 4 bases and J lost 5 bases. Germline assignment: CDR1 SGHDN and CDR2 FVKESK. The CDR3 has 15 residues. CDR3 coding DNA: TGTGCCAGCAGCCCTCGGACTAGCGGTAACAATGAGCAGTTCTTC. The encoded protein is CASSPRTSGNNEQFF. Combining the CDR3 with reference TRBV14 and TRBJ2-1 gives the whole variable domain EAGVTQFPSHSVIEKGQTVTLRCDPISGHDNLYWYRRVMGKEIKFLLHFVKESKQDESGMPNNRFLAERTGGTYSTLKVQPAELEDSGVYFCASSPRTSGNNEQFFGPGTRLTVL.

The rearrangement joins TRBV28 to TRBJ2-7; D ambiguous. From germline, CDR1 is MDHEN and CDR2 SYDVKM. Between the trimmed V and J ends, which lost 0 bases and 4 bases, there was a span of 7 bases. This CDR3 has 13 amino acids. CDR3 loop: CASSLWLSYEQYF. CDR3 nucleotides: TGTGCCAGCAGTTTATGGCTCTCTTACGAGCAGTACTTC.